Described below is a single TCR beta chain sequence and its context. CDR1 is WNHNN and CDR2 is SYGVQD in the germline V gene (reference sequence). Trimming cost V 11 bases and J 5 bases; bases outside gene matches: 10. This CDR3 contains 15 residues. The data stem from a study of blood T cell repertoires in COVID-19. The data were produced by immunoSEQ multiplex PCR, yet TCRdb's version contains in-frame clones alone and is incomplete. The sample comprises under 150,000 clones, approximately 81% of which are singletons, and about 1.6% rests with the top ten. The sequenced sample was peripheral blood. The origin of this receptor is a man aged 45-65 years with acute or convalescent COVID-19. The chain uses TRBV10-1 and TRBJ2-5, with 14 bases that match TRBD2. CDR3 residues: CARPGLAGEGETQYF. CDR3 sequence (DNA): TGCGCCCGACCGGGACTAGCGGGGGAAGGCGAGACCCAGTACTTC.